These 17 T cell receptor beta chains were sequenced from one sample in a study of T-cell reconstitution after alpha-beta-depleted transplantation in children (dated by TCRdb to the mid-2010s). The library was made by PCR. Instrument on record: Illumina HiSeq 2500. TCR libraries were prepared with molecular barcoding, using unique molecular identifiers to normalize TCRbeta repertoire quantification. Using fastp at Q25 and MiXCR, TCRdb reprocessed the public reads and kept productive beta chains. Under each unique CDR3 protein, matching rows form one entry showing the most common genes and DNA. The sample data list 200,000 to 300,000 distinct CDR3 sequences, and around 12% of these were observed just once. 2% to 3% of the sample is held by the ten biggest clonotypes. Sequencing was performed on PBMCs from the stem cell graft donor, taken from the stem cell graft. The receptors come from a human donor who donated a stem cell graft to a child with acute lymphoblastic leukemia.

On this clonotype: With a much larger clone just one base away, this may be a read error. V is TRBV4-3 and J is TRBJ2-1; 14 nucleotides agree with TRBD2. The CDR3 sequence is 17 residues long. Germline V gene sequence: CDR1 LGHNA, CDR2 YSLEER. The CDR3 is CASSPGTSGSSYNEQLF. The CDR3 nucleotides read TGCGCCAGCAGCCCCGGGACTAGCGGGAGCTCCTACAATGAGCAGCTCTTC.

This clonotype was seen many times. This chain links TRBV6-1 with TRBJ1-5; D perhaps matches TRBD1 (5 bases). The germline CDR1 and CDR2 sequences are MNHNS and SASEGT. The CDR3 spans 14 residues. Trimming took 6 bases from V and 0 from J, leaving 9 bases between them. CDR3 DNA: TGTGCCAGCAGGGGACCTTATAGCAATCAGCCCCAGCATTTT. Protein sequence: CASRGPYSNQPQHF.

This clonotype showed up many times. The chain uses TRBV6-2 or TRBV6-3 and TRBJ2-2, with D maybe TRBD1 (5 bases). The CDR3 covers 16 residues. Trimming left V 0 bases short and J 0 bases short, with 8 bases between. Germline CDR1 and CDR2: MNHEY and SVGEGT. The CDR3, as DNA: TGTGCCAGCAGTTACTCGACAGATCCGAACACCGGGGAGCTGTTTTTT. It is translated as CASSYSTDPNTGELFF.

This clonotype was observed many times. The genes are TRBV12-3 or TRBV12-4 and TRBJ2-1; D may correspond to TRBD1 or TRBD2 (5 bases each). CDR3 size: 10 residues. With 8 bases removed from V and 8 bases from J, the gap between germline ends came to 7 bases. The CDR3, as DNA: TGTGCCAGCCGAGGGGATGAGCAGTTCTTC. Amino acid sequence: CASRGDEQFF.

This clonotype was observed at least ten times. The rearrangement links TRBV7-9 to TRBJ1-1; 7 bases match TRBD1. Germline assignment: CDR1 SEHNR and CDR2 FQNEAQ (reference sequence). The CDR3 runs 16 residues. After removal of 1 base from V and 1 base from J, the junction contained 6 bases not matched to a gene. CDR3 protein: CASSLELGQSNTEAFF. The CDR3 DNA follows: TGTGCCAGCAGCTTAGAGTTGGGACAGTCGAACACTGAAGCTTTCTTT.

This clonotype was detected ten times or more. The chain is built from TRBV7-6 and TRBJ2-5; 8 nucleotides line up with TRBD2. From germline, CDR1 is SGHVS and CDR2 FNYEAQ. There are 16 residues in the CDR3. Germline trimming cut 5 bases from V and 2 bases from J; bases unmatched to any gene: 10. CDR3 sequence (DNA): TGTGCCAGCAGCCCCAGGTCGGCTAGCGGGCAAGAGACCCAGTACTTC. This encodes CASSPRSASGQETQYF.

This clonotype appeared many times. J is TRBJ2-3 and V is TRBV5-1; D gene uncertain. Germline assignment: CDR1 SGHRS and CDR2 YFSETQ. The V and J ends lost 3 bases and 4 bases respectively, with 0 bases between them. The CDR3 has 10 residues. The CDR3 protein is CASSSDTQYF. The CDR3, as DNA: TGCGCCAGCAGCTCAGATACGCAGTATTTT.

This clonotype has at least ten counts. The chain recombines TRBV5-1 with TRBJ1-2; the D gene is possibly TRBD1 (6 bases). V lost 0 bases and J 6 bases, leaving 12 bases between the germline ends. Germline CDR1 SGHRS, CDR2 YFSETQ. There are 14 residues in the CDR3. The CDR3, as DNA: TGCGCCAGCAGCTTGGGTACCGGGACAAATGGCTACACCTTC. Translating it yields CASSLGTGTNGYTF.

This clonotype was recorded many times. The chain links TRBV7-8 to TRBJ2-3; TRBD2 might be the D (6 bases). The CDR3 is 18 residues long. Germline lookup yields CDR1 SGHVS and CDR2 FQNEAQ. Trimming cost V 1 base and J 0 bases, with 17 bases left between them. DNA for the CDR3: TGTGCCAGCAGCTTAGAACGGGGGAGGATGTCTAGCACAGATACGCAGTATTTT. Its protein product is CASSLERGRMSSTDTQYF.

This clonotype was seen ten or more times. The chain couples TRBV28 to TRBJ2-7; D is perhaps TRBD1 or TRBD2 (5 bases each). Germline V gene data show CDR1 as MDHEN and CDR2 as SYDVKM. This CDR3 comprises 14 residues. The V gene lost 7 bases and the J gene lost 2 bases, with 15 bases spanning the gap. In DNA, the CDR3 is TGTGCCAGCATGGGGCGGGCCCCGACCTACGAGCAGTACTTC. As protein: CASMGRAPTYEQYF.

This clonotype was detected many times. The rearrangement joins TRBV28 to TRBJ2-7, with D unresolved. Germline CDR1 MDHEN, CDR2 SYDVKM. V dropped 9 bases and J dropped 7 bases, with 22 bases sitting between them. The CDR3 covers 14 residues. CDR3 in DNA: TGTGCCAGTCGGAATGTGGGCTCAGGCAAGGAGCAGTACTTC. It is translated as CASRNVGSGKEQYF.

This clonotype has more than one count but fewer than ten. The rearrangement joins TRBV29-1 to TRBJ1-2, with D unresolved. The germline V gene encodes CDR1 SQVTM and CDR2 ANQGSEA. This CDR3 is 11 amino acids long. V was clipped by 4 bases and J by 4 bases, with 7 bases between them. CDR3 DNA: TGCAGCGTTGGAGGCACCTATGGCTACACCTTC. Translation: CSVGGTYGYTF. Combining the CDR3 with reference TRBV29-1 and TRBJ1-2 gives the whole variable domain SAVISQKPSRDICQRGTSLTIQCQVDSQVTMMFWYRQQPGQSLTLIATANQGSEATYESGFVIDKFPISRPNLTFSTLTVSNMSPEDSSIYLCSVGGTYGYTFGSGTRLTVV.

This clonotype was recorded at least ten times. The J gene is TRBJ2-2, the V gene TRBV5-1; 9 nucleotides agree with TRBD1. The CDR3 runs 16 residues. J gave up 2 bases and V 4 bases, and 6 bases lay outside the gene matches. From germline, CDR1 is SGHRS and CDR2 YFSETQ. In DNA, the CDR3 is TGCGCCAGCAGCGCGGGACAGGGTCCAAACACCGGGGAGCTGTTTTTT. Residues: CASSAGQGPNTGELFF. The full variable domain, its missing parts supplied by reference TRBV5-1 and TRBJ2-2, is KAGVTQTPRYLIKTRGQQVTLSCSPISGHRSVSWYQQTPGQGLQFLFEYFSETQRNKGNFPGRFSGRQFSNSRSEMNVSTLELGDSALYLCASSAGQGPNTGELFFGEGSRLTVL.

This clonotype was found many times. The DNA for the CDR3 is TGCGCCAGCAGGCTTGGGGGGTCAGATACGCAGTATTTT. The encoded protein is CASRLGGSDTQYF. The chain carries TRBV5-1 and TRBJ2-3, with D possibly being TRBD2 (6 bases). The germline CDR1 and CDR2 sequences are SGHRS and YFSETQ. The CDR3 sequence is 13 residues long. V was cut by 5 bases and J by 4 bases, with 11 bases left in between.

This clonotype came up a few times. The chain links TRBV20-1 to TRBJ2-7; D is unresolved. V was shortened by 5 bases and J by 7 bases, with 12 bases between the two germline ends. In germline, CDR1 is DFQATT, CDR2 SNEGSKA (reference sequence). The length of the CDR3 is 11 residues. The CDR3 DNA sequence: TGCAGTGCTGGGATTTTTCAAGAGCAGTACTTC. Amino acid sequence: CSAGIFQEQYF.

At least ten counts were recorded for this clonotype. This chain joins TRBV27 and TRBJ1-5, with D possibly TRBD1 on 6 matching bases. The CDR3 is 17 amino acids. Trimming pared 6 bases from V and 2 bases from J, leaving 20 bases between. The germline V gene encodes CDR1 MNHEY and CDR2 SMNVEV (reference sequence). Here the CDR3 reads CASSQGRGGSGNQPQHF. Here the CDR3 DNA reads TGTGCCAGCAGCCAAGGCAGGGGAGGGAGTGGCAATCAGCCCCAGCATTTT.

This clonotype has a handful of counts. The chain has TRBV9 and TRBJ2-7; D unresolved. The germline V and J ends were trimmed by 0 bases and 0 bases, with 10 bases remaining between them. CDR3 size: 15 residues. Per germline, CDR1 SGDLS and CDR2 YYNGEE. This CDR3 is CASSVGQESSYEQYF. CDR3 DNA: TGTGCCAGCAGCGTAGGGCAGGAGAGCTCCTACGAGCAGTACTTC.